These 25 T cell receptor beta chains came from one sample sequenced in a study of vaccination and CD4 T cells after COVID-19. The study sequenced cultured CD4+ T cell DNA using the Oncomine TCR Beta short-read assay. TCRdb analysed the PCR reads with MiXCR anew, one entry per CDR3 protein. The profile shows 11,000 to 15,000 distinct CDR3 sequences, roughly 45% of them singletons. What these receptors recognize is not known. Treatment here: roughly 10-day PBMC culture with coronavirus spike peptide pools or control peptides (ViraFEST assay). The sequenced material came from cultured CD4+ T cells from blood. Receptors were obtained from a human donor with COVID-19.

This chain uses TRBV11-2 with TRBJ1-1; D gene unclear. The V end was cut by 2 bases, the J end by 0 bases, with 7 bases between. This CDR3 spans 14 amino acids. CDR1 is SGHAT and CDR2 is FQNNGV in the germline V gene. This CDR3 is CASSLNAMNTEAFF. CDR3 nucleotide sequence: TGTGCCAGCAGCTTAAACGCCATGAACACTGAAGCTTTCTTT.

CDR3 in DNA: TGCAGTGCTAGAGGACAGGGGACCTACAATGAGCAGTTCTTC. Its translation is CSARGQGTYNEQFF. The chain has TRBV20-1 and TRBJ2-1, with 8 bases aligning to TRBD1. V was clipped by 1 base and J by 2 bases; unmatched bases: 1. The CDR3 has 14 amino acids. From germline, CDR1 is DFQATT and CDR2 SNEGSKA (reference sequence).

This clonotype came up once. The chain has TRBV9 and TRBJ1-5; D is unresolved. The CDR3 is made up of 14 amino acids. V lost 3 bases and J 2 bases, leaving 9 bases between the germline ends. From germline, CDR1 is SGDLS and CDR2 YYNGEE. The CDR3 spells CASSATGGNQPQHF. CDR3 in DNA: TGTGCCAGCAGCGCAACCGGGGGCAATCAGCCCCAGCATTTT.

The rearrangement uses TRBV2 and TRBJ2-1, with 8 bases fitting TRBD2. V was clipped by 4 bases and J by 5 bases; unmatched bases: 4. Germline V gene sequence: CDR1 SNHLY, CDR2 FYNNEI. CDR3 length: 14 residues. The CDR3 loop is CASSVQRENNEQFF. Written as DNA, the CDR3 is TGTGCCAGCAGTGTCCAGCGGGAGAACAATGAGCAGTTCTTC. The full variable domain, its missing parts supplied by reference TRBV2 and TRBJ2-1, is EPEVTQTPSHQVTQMGQEVILRCVPISNHLYFYWYRQILGQKVEFLVSFYNNEISEKSEIFDDQFSVERPDGSNFTLKIRSTKLEDSAMYFCASSVQRENNEQFFGPGTRLTVL.

The table lists this clonotype with a few counts. The CDR3 sequence is CASSLARGLGSVDTQYF. CDR3 coding DNA: TGTGCCAGCAGCTTAGCCAGGGGACTAGGATCGGTAGATACGCAGTATTTT. The V gene is TRBV7-2, the J gene TRBJ2-3; TRBD2 aligns across 8 bases. The CDR3 is 17 residues long. V gave up 0 bases and J gave up 5 bases; unmatched junction bases: 10. From germline, CDR1 is SGHTA and CDR2 FQGNSA.

The V and J genes are TRBV7-2 and TRBJ2-1, with D unclear. V was shortened by 5 bases and J by 7 bases, with 12 bases between the two germline ends. In germline, CDR1 is SGHTA, CDR2 FQGNSA. The CDR3 consists of 13 residues. The CDR3 DNA reads as TGTGCCAGCAGCCCAACTCCGGGTAATGAGCAGTTCTTC. Protein product: CASSPTPGNEQFF.

The chain's CDR3 is CASSILTGAIVHNSPLHF. The CDR3 DNA sequence: TGTGCCAGCAGCATTTTGACAGGGGCTATTGTTCATAATTCACCCCTCCACTTT. The rearrangement uses TRBV7-2 and TRBJ1-6, with TRBD1 matching 8 bases. Per the germline V gene, CDR1 is SGHTA and CDR2 is FQGNSA. CDR3 length equals 18 residues. Trimming at V came to 5 bases and at J to 5 bases, leaving 14 bases not matched to a gene.

The chain links TRBV5-6 to TRBJ1-3, with D tentatively TRBD1 (5 bases). V dropped 2 bases and J dropped 4 bases, with 13 bases sitting between them. Germline V gene lookup returns CDR1 SGHDT and CDR2 YYEEEE. The CDR3 spans 15 residues. In DNA form, the CDR3 reads TGTGCCAGCAGCTTATTGTCAGGGAACGGAAACACCATATATTTT. This codes for CASSLLSGNGNTIYF.

The chain has TRBV20-1 and TRBJ1-5; perhaps TRBD1 as D (5 bases). The CDR3 has 13 amino acids. Trimming shortened V by 6 bases and J by 0 bases, and 9 bases separated the two germline ends. The germline V gene has CDR1 DFQATT and CDR2 SNEGSKA (reference sequence). The CDR3 loop is CSALTDSNQPQHF. The DNA for the CDR3 is TGCAGTGCCCTGACAGATAGCAATCAGCCCCAGCATTTT.

The chain is built from TRBV5-1 and TRBJ2-5; a weak D match, TRBD2 (5 bases). V was trimmed by 5 bases and J by 1 base, leaving 15 bases between them. Germline V gives CDR1 SGHRS, CDR2 YFSETQ. The CDR3 loop spans 15 amino acids. In nucleotides, the CDR3 is TGCGCCAGCAGGTCCCGTAGTAGCGTCCAAGAGACCCAGTACTTC. Its protein is CASRSRSSVQETQYF.

The genes are TRBV20-1 and TRBJ1-1, with D perhaps matching TRBD1 (5 bases). CDR3 size: 14 residues. V was trimmed by 4 bases and J by 8 bases, leaving 20 bases between them. Germline loops: CDR1 DFQATT, CDR2 SNEGSKA (reference sequence). CDR3 protein: CSAIIPGPAREAFF. CDR3 sequence (DNA): TGCAGTGCTATCATCCCAGGGCCTGCTCGGGAAGCTTTCTTT.

This clonotype has only a few counts. V is TRBV19 and J is TRBJ1-2; D is uncertain. Germline CDR1 reads LNHDA; CDR2 reads SQIVND (reference sequence). CDR3 length equals 16 residues. The V end lost 9 bases, the J end lost 6 bases, and 26 bases lay between the germline ends. CDR3 protein: CASNSFGLVERDGYTF. CDR3 nucleotides: TGTGCCAGCAATTCCTTCGGGCTAGTCGAGCGGGATGGCTACACCTTC.

The V call is TRBV5-4, the J call TRBJ2-3; 13 nucleotides match TRBD2. The V segment lost 5 bases and the J segment 8 bases; nucleotides outside the gene matches: 8. The CDR3 extends over 15 amino acids. Germline V gives CDR1 SGHNT, CDR2 YYREEE (reference sequence). CDR3 in amino acids: CASRPTSGGAGTQYF. In DNA form, the CDR3 reads TGTGCCAGCAGACCCACTAGCGGGGGGGCCGGTACGCAGTATTTT.

This rearrangement joins TRBV27 to TRBJ1-5; no clear D. V dropped 3 bases and J dropped 6 bases, with 15 bases sitting between them. The CDR3 has 15 residues. Per germline, CDR1 MNHEY and CDR2 SMNVEV (reference sequence). The CDR3 DNA follows: TGTGCCAGCAGTTTCTCCGCACCTATGAGTCAGCCCCAGCATTTT. Protein sequence: CASSFSAPMSQPQHF.

A few counts support this clonotype. The chain's CDR3 is CSARRTAETGANVLTF. For the CDR3, the DNA is TGCAGTGCTAGACGGACTGCTGAGACTGGGGCCAACGTCCTGACTTTC. V usage is TRBV20-1 and J usage is TRBJ2-6, with D tentatively TRBD2 (5 bases). V was clipped by 2 bases and J by 2 bases, with 13 bases between them. Germline CDR1 is DFQATT and CDR2 is SNEGSKA (reference sequence). This CDR3 is 16 amino acids long.

In the case of this clonotype: The germline gene is not matched at one end of the junction; a read error may be the cause. V is TRBV12-3 or TRBV12-4 and J is TRBJ2-4, with a tentative D call TRBD2 (5 bases). CDR3 length: 17 residues. In nucleotides, the CDR3 is TGTCCCAGCAGTTTAGCGTCGGGTTATGTAGCCAAAAACATTCAGTACTTC. Amino acids: CPSSLASGYVAKNIQYF.

CDR3 coding DNA: TGTGCCAGCAGTTACGGGGGGTTGCGCACATACAATGAGCAGTTCTTC. This encodes CASSYGGLRTYNEQFF. V usage is TRBV6-5 and J usage is TRBJ2-1; D is possibly TRBD2 (6 bases). Between the trimmed V and J ends, which lost 2 bases and 4 bases, there was a span of 15 bases. This CDR3 is 16 amino acids long. Germline assignment: CDR1 MNHEY and CDR2 SVGAGI.

This clonotype was counted a few times. This chain uses TRBV20-1 with TRBJ1-3; no clear D. Trimming shortened V by 0 bases and J by 4 bases, and 10 bases separated the two germline ends. The germline CDR1 and CDR2 sequences are DFQATT and SNEGSKA (reference sequence). The CDR3 is 14 amino acids. CDR3 coding DNA: TGCAGTGCTAGAGATTCCGGGGAGGGAAACACCATATATTTT. The encoded protein is CSARDSGEGNTIYF.

The chain couples TRBV20-1 to TRBJ1-5, with TRBD1 matching over 11 bases. The V segment lost 0 bases and the J segment 2 bases; nucleotides outside the gene matches: 6. The CDR3 spans 17 residues. CDR1 DFQATT and CDR2 SNEGSKA come from the germline V gene (reference sequence). CDR3 sequence: CSARDPGQGVRNQPQHF. CDR3 nucleotides: TGCAGTGCTAGAGACCCGGGACAGGGGGTTCGCAATCAGCCCCAGCATTTT.

The chain employs TRBV10-3 and TRBJ1-1; D uncertain. The CDR3 is 14 residues long. Trimming removed 2 bases from V and 0 bases from J, with 7 bases in between. Germline CDR1 reads ENHRY; CDR2 reads SYGVKD. DNA for the CDR3: TGTGCCATCAGTGAGCCTACAGTGAACACTGAAGCTTTCTTT. This gives the protein CAISEPTVNTEAFF.

This clonotype was picked up one time. The chain carries TRBV6-5 and TRBJ1-3; 7 positions match TRBD1. The CDR3 spans 12 residues. V lost 4 bases, J lost 7 bases, and 1 base stayed unmatched. CDR1 and CDR2 from the germline V gene are MNHEY and SVGAGI. The CDR3 DNA is TGTGCCAGCAGTTCCAGGGGGAACACCATATATTTT. As protein: CASSSRGNTIYF.

This chain links TRBV18 with TRBJ2-3; 10 bases align to TRBD1. V shed 3 bases, J shed 1 base, and the junction held 4 bases outside the gene matches. The CDR3 is made up of 16 amino acids. Germline loops: CDR1 KGHSH, CDR2 LQKENI. CDR3 bases: TGTGCCAGCTCACCGACCGGGACAGGGGGCACAGATACGCAGTATTTT. Its protein product is CASSPTGTGGTDTQYF.

This clonotype was seen a few times. V gene TRBV6-5 combines with J gene TRBJ1-1, with TRBD1 matching over 7 bases. V gave up 2 bases and J gave up 3 bases; unmatched junction bases: 3. This CDR3 is built from 14 residues. Germline CDR1 reads MNHEY; CDR2 reads SVGAGI. The CDR3 DNA is TGTGCCAGCAGTTACAGGGGGCGTGACACTGAAGCTTTCTTT. Translated, it gives CASSYRGRDTEAFF.

The chain joins TRBV27 to TRBJ1-5; D not resolved. Trimming stripped 9 bases from V and 5 bases from J, with 14 bases between. The CDR3 is made up of 13 amino acids. Looked up from germline, CDR1 is MNHEY and CDR2 is SMNVEV (reference sequence). CDR3 bases: TGTGCCAGTTCCACCTCCCGTTATCAGCCCCAGCATTTT. Translating gives CASSTSRYQPQHF.

The chain employs TRBV30 and TRBJ1-1, with D maybe TRBD1 (5 bases). V was pared by 4 bases and J by 1 base, with 10 bases between. Germline lookup yields CDR1 GTSNPN and CDR2 SVGIG (reference sequence). The CDR3 runs 13 residues. In nucleotides, the CDR3 is TGTGCCTGGACCCGACAGAAGAACACTGAAGCTTTCTTT. This translates into CAWTRQKNTEAFF.